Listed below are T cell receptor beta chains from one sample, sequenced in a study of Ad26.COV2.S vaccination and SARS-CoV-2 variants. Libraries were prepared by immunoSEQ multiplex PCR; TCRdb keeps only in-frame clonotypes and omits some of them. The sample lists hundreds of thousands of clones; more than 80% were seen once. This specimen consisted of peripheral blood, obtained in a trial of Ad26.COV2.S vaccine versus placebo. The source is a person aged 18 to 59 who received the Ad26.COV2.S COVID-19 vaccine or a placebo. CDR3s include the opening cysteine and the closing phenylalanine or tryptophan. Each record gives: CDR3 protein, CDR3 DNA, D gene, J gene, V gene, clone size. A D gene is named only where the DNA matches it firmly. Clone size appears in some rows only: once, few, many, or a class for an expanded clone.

CDR3aa: CASSSRGYQPQHF; CDR3nt: TGTGCCAGCAGCTCCCGCGGATATCAGCCCCAGCATTTT; d_gene: NA; j_gene: TRBJ1-5; v_gene: TRBV5-6; abundance: NA
CDR3aa: CSVEAGTDTQYF; CDR3nt: TGCAGCGTTGAAGCAGGCACAGATACGCAGTATTTT; d_gene: NA; j_gene: TRBJ2-3; v_gene: TRBV29-1; abundance: once
CDR3aa: CASSPPRSPGPDTQYF; CDR3nt: TGCGCCAGCAGTCCCCCGCGGTCTCCGGGGCCAGATACGCAGTATTTT; d_gene: NA; j_gene: TRBJ2-3; v_gene: TRBV5-1; abundance: NA
CDR3aa: CASSYGGVYEQFF; CDR3nt: TGCGCCAGCAGTTACGGGGGGGTATATGAGCAGTTCTTC; d_gene: TRBD2; j_gene: TRBJ2-1; v_gene: TRBV5-1; abundance: NA
CDR3aa: CASSLTGALSGNTIYF; CDR3nt: TGTGCCAGCAGTCTTACAGGGGCTCTCTCTGGAAACACCATATATTTT; d_gene: TRBD1; j_gene: TRBJ1-3; v_gene: TRBV28; abundance: NA
CDR3aa: CASSPGGQTKAFF; CDR3nt: TGTGCCAGCAGCCCAGGTGGGCAGACCAAAGCTTTCTTT; d_gene: NA; j_gene: TRBJ1-1; v_gene: TRBV11-3; abundance: NA
CDR3aa: CASSQAIGQLYEAFF; CDR3nt: TGTGCCAGCAGCCAAGCAATCGGACAGCTATATGAAGCTTTCTTT; d_gene: NA; j_gene: TRBJ1-1; v_gene: TRBV7-9; abundance: once
CDR3aa: CASSPQTKGRAFF; CDR3nt: TGTGCCAGCAGTCCCCAGACGAAGGGACGGGCTTTCTTT; d_gene: NA; j_gene: TRBJ1-1; v_gene: TRBV6-5; abundance: NA
CDR3aa: CAISESTSVDTQYF; CDR3nt: TGTGCCATCAGTGAGTCGACGTCAGTAGATACGCAGTATTTT; d_gene: NA; j_gene: TRBJ2-3; v_gene: TRBV10-3; abundance: NA
CDR3aa: CASRPRPSNEQFF; CDR3nt: TGCGCCAGCAGACCGCGACCCTCAAATGAGCAGTTCTTC; d_gene: NA; j_gene: TRBJ2-1; v_gene: TRBV5-1; abundance: NA
CDR3aa: CASSSTGTDMYNEQFF; CDR3nt: TGTGCCAGCTCATCGACCGGGACAGACATGTACAATGAGCAGTTCTTC; d_gene: TRBD1; j_gene: TRBJ2-1; v_gene: TRBV18; abundance: NA
CDR3aa: CASSHDWTSSYEQYF; CDR3nt: TGTGCCAGCAGCCATGACTGGACGAGCTCCTACGAGCAGTACTTC; d_gene: NA; j_gene: TRBJ2-7; v_gene: TRBV6-5; abundance: NA
CDR3aa: CATSDYGGGTDTQYF; CDR3nt: TGTGCCACCAGTGATTACGGGGGCGGCACAGATACGCAGTATTTT; d_gene: NA; j_gene: TRBJ2-3; v_gene: TRBV24-1; abundance: NA
CDR3aa: CASSGTSGPTQETQYF; CDR3nt: TGCGCCAGCAGCGGTACTAGCGGTCCTACACAAGAGACCCAGTACTTC; d_gene: TRBD2; j_gene: TRBJ2-5; v_gene: TRBV5-1; abundance: NA
CDR3aa: CASSLGGEASPLHF; CDR3nt: TGTGCCAGCAGCTTGGGGGGTGAGGCTTCACCCCTCCACTTT; d_gene: NA; j_gene: TRBJ1-6; v_gene: TRBV7-3; abundance: NA
CDR3aa: CASSLAQSTDTQYF; CDR3nt: TGTGCCAGCAGCTTAGCACAGAGCACAGATACGCAGTATTTT; d_gene: NA; j_gene: TRBJ2-3; v_gene: TRBV7-2; abundance: NA
CDR3aa: CASTGQNGNTIYF; CDR3nt: TGCGCCAGCACGGGACAGAATGGAAACACCATATATTTT; d_gene: TRBD1; j_gene: TRBJ1-3; v_gene: TRBV5-1; abundance: NA
CDR3aa: CASSEATVRSEQFF; CDR3nt: TGCGCCAGCAGTGAGGCGACAGTTAGGAGTGAGCAGTTCTTC; d_gene: NA; j_gene: TRBJ2-1; v_gene: TRBV10-1; abundance: NA
CDR3aa: CASSQGPLPSSSYEQYF; CDR3nt: TGTGCCAGCAGCCAAGGGCCGCTCCCGTCCTCCTCCTACGAGCAGTACTTC; d_gene: NA; j_gene: TRBJ2-7; v_gene: TRBV3-1/TRBV3-2; abundance: NA
CDR3aa: CASSLTGGGNEQFF; CDR3nt: TGTGCCAGCAGCTTAACTGGGGGAGGGAATGAGCAGTTCTTC; d_gene: TRBD2; j_gene: TRBJ2-1; v_gene: TRBV7-3; abundance: NA
CDR3aa: CASSLDYQEGGNQPQHF; CDR3nt: TGTGCCAGCAGCTTGGATTACCAGGAAGGTGGCAATCAGCCCCAGCATTTT; d_gene: NA; j_gene: TRBJ1-5; v_gene: TRBV5-5; abundance: NA
CDR3aa: CASSLAPGQGSQETQYF; CDR3nt: TGCGCCAGCAGCTTGGCTCCTGGACAGGGGAGTCAAGAGACCCAGTACTTC; d_gene: TRBD1; j_gene: TRBJ2-5; v_gene: TRBV5-1; abundance: NA
CDR3aa: CASSERVAGREAFF; CDR3nt: TGTGCCAGCAGTGAAAGGGTGGCGGGTCGGGAGGCTTTCTTT; d_gene: NA; j_gene: TRBJ1-1; v_gene: TRBV25-1; abundance: NA